The clone carrying this T cell receptor (beta chain) was counted at least ten times. MiXCR, run by TCRdb on the 5' RACE reads, gives a single entry per CDR3 protein. The sample includes a few hundred thousand distinct CDR3 sequences, 3% to 4.5% seen only once; the top ten take roughly 24%. Germline CDR1 and CDR2: SQVTM and ANQGSEA. This CDR3 contains 13 residues. Trimming took off 6 bases at V and 3 bases at J, with 15 bases between the two ends. This sample was included in a study of T cells after yellow fever vaccination. The specimen was PBMCs, collected 5 days after the yellow fever booster vaccination. This clonotype was sampled from a man in his late teens or twenties who received the YFV17D yellow fever vaccine. J is TRBJ2-7 and V is TRBV29-1; weak D call: TRBD1 (6 bases). This CDR3 is CSVPGHDGYEQYF. CDR3 nucleotide sequence: TGCAGCGTCCCGGGACACGACGGCTACGAGCAGTACTTC.